This entry describes one T cell receptor (beta chain). There is no known antigen for this receptor. Base qualities are not recorded, but no much larger clone differs from it by a single base. The source of the sample is a study of blood T cell repertoires in COVID-19 (dated by TCRdb to about 2020). Regarding the research as a whole: Collaborator samples came from the United States, Italy and Spain and covered acute and convalescent phases of COVID-19. The material from the prospective study consisted of cDNA or gDNA derived from T cells, B-cell-depleted T cells, or PBMCs. A freely available public database, intended as a resource for researchers studying the immune response to SARS-CoV-2, is where the repertoires were released. Deeply sampled blood TCRbeta repertoires from subjects exposed to, actively infected with, or recovered from COVID-19 were included in the dataset. Where HLA class I and class II types were available, the types were taken from metadata supplied by the sample provider, not from assay-based typing. A de-identified subject ID, COVID-19 status, age in years and sex were almost always included in the sample metadata. Samples came from the ongoing ImmuneRACE study (first 160 participants) plus 1,254 subjects from 6 global collaborators.

The immunoSEQ Assay, a bias-controlled multiplex PCR, was used to amplify TCRbeta CDR3 regions from genomic DNA. On the authors' methods: Nucleated cell counts per sample were estimated from amplification of reference gene primers within the assay. Sequence reads were collapsed and filtered to measure the absolute abundance of every unique TCRbeta CDR3 rearrangement. For each sample, productive Simpson clonality was calculated as the square root of Simpson's diversity index across productive rearrangements. TCRdb holds this immuneACCESS table with in-frame rearrangements only. Some clones are missing; in checked studies, unresolved V genes explain under half, and the rest has no known cause. V and J calls and clone size are as listed in that table; D and trimming were resolved from the DNA. Present in this sample are some 140,000 clones, roughly 83% of which were seen just once. Approximately 5.2% of the sample is held by the ten biggest clonotypes.

General findings and caveats noted by the study authors: The amount of clinical and demographic metadata varied by source and participant and was provided uncurated.

In Seattle, one collaborating source enrolled patients while the infection was active and tracked those patients longitudinally over the course of disease. Collaborating institutions collected whole blood in K2EDTA tubes following their own protocols. For TCRbeta analysis, collaborators shipped samples in one of three forms: frozen whole blood, isolated PBMCs, or DNA extracted from either of those sample types. Via the germline V gene, CDR1 is SGHRS and CDR2 YFSETQ. V and J lose 0 bases and 6 bases, and a span of 9 bases separates them. Taken from cysteine to phenylalanine, the CDR3 has 14 residues. The only DNA kept is the CDR3, 42 bases in frame from the first base.

What was sequenced was peripheral blood. The chain joins TRBV5-1 to TRBJ2-2, and possibly TRBD1, on 6 matching bases. The sequence was obtained from a woman in her seventies with COVID-19, enrolled during active disease. The nucleotide sequence is TGCGCCAGCAGCTTGGACAGGGCGTCCGGGGAGCTGTTTTTT. Translated, this is CASSLDRASGELFF.